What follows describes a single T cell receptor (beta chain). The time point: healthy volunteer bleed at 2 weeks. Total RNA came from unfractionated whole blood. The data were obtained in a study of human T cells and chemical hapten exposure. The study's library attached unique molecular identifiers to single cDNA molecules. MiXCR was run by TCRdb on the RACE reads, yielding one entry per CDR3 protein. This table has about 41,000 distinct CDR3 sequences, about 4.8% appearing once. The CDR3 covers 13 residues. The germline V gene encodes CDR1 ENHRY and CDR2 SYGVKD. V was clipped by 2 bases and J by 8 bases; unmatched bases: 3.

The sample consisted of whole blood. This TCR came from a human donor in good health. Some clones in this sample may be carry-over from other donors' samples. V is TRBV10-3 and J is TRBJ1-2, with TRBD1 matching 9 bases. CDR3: CAISEGQGTGYTF. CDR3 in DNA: TGTGCCATCAGTGAGGGACAGGGGACCGGCTACACCTTC.